The sequence of this T cell receptor (beta chain) was determined in a study of radiotherapy plus CTLA-4 blockade in lung cancer. The table came from immunoSEQ multiplex PCR; TCRdb's copy has only in-frame clones and leaves some out. Of 90,000 to 150,000 clones in the sample, about 77% were seen once. Germline-derived CDR1 and CDR2 are MNHEY and SMNVEV (reference sequence). V lost 2 bases and J 1 base, leaving 7 bases between the germline ends. The CDR3 consists of 14 residues. Turning to this clone: Other nucleotide sequences from this sample produce the same CDR3.

The chain has TRBV27 and TRBJ2-3; D is perhaps TRBD1 (6 bases). The clonotype was recovered from a human donor with non-small cell lung cancer who had a partial response to radiotherapy plus ipilimumab. Material: peripheral blood, obtained from a patient treated with radiotherapy plus ipilimumab. The CDR3 bases are TGTGCCAGCAGTTTAAAGGGGGGCACAGATACGCAGTATTTT. Translating gives CASSLKGGTDTQYF.